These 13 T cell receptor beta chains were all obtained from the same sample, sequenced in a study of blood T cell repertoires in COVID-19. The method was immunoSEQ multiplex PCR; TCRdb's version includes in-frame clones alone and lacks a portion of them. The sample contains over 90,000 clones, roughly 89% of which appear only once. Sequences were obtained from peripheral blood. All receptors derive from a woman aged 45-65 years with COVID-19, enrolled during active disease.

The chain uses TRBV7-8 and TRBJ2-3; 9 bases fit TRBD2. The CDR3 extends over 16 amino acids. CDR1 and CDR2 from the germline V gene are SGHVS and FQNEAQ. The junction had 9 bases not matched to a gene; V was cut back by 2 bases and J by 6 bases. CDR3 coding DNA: TGTGCCAGCAGCTTATCGGTAGCGGGGGATGAGGATACGCAGTATTTT. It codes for CASSLSVAGDEDTQYF.

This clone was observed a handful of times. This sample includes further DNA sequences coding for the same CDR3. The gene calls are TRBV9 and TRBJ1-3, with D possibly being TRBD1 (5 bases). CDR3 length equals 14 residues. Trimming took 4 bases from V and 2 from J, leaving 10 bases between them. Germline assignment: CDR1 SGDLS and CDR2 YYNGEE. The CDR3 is CASSSQGTGNTIYF. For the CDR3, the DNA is TGTGCCAGCAGCTCCCAGGGAACTGGAAACACCATATATTTT.

CDR3 in amino acids: CSVDSTGDYGYTF. For the CDR3, the DNA is TGCAGCGTTGACTCGACAGGAGATTATGGCTACACCTTC. The chain is built from TRBV29-1 and TRBJ1-2; TRBD1 might be the D (6 bases). The germline CDR1 and CDR2 sequences are SQVTM and ANQGSEA. Between the trimmed V and J ends, which lost 3 bases and 5 bases, there was a span of 13 bases. CDR3 length equals 13 residues.

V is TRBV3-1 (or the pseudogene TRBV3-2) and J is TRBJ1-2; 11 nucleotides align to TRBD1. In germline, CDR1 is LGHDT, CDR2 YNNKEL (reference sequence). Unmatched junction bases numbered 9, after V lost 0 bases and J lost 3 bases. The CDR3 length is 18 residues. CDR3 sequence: CASSQEASGQGAYYGYTF. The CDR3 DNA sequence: TGTGCCAGCAGCCAAGAGGCCAGTGGACAGGGGGCCTACTATGGCTACACCTTC.

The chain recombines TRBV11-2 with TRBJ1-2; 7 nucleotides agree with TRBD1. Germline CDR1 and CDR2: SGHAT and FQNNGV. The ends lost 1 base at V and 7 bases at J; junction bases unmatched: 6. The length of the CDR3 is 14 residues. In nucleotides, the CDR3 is TGTGCCAGCAGCTTAGTTACAGGGGATAGTGGCTACACCTTC. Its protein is CASSLVTGDSGYTF.

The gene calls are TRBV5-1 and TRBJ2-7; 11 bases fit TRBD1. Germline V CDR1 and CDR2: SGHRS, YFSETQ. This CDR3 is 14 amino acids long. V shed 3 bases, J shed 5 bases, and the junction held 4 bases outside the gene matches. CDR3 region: CASSYGTGGNEQYF. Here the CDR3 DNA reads TGCGCCAGCAGCTACGGGACAGGGGGTAACGAGCAGTACTTC.

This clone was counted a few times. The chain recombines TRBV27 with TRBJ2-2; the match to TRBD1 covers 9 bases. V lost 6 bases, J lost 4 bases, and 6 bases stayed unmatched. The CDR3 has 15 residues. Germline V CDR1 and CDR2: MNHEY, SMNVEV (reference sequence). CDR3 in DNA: TGTGCCAGCAGCCTGGGACAGGGCTTCACCGGGGAGCTGTTTTTT. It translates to CASSLGQGFTGELFF.

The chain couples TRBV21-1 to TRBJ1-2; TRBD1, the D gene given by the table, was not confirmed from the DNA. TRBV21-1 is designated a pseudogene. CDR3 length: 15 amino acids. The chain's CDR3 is CASSKGGGGVYGYTF. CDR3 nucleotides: TGTGCCAGCAGCAAAGGCGGAGGGGGCGTCTATGGCTACACCTTC.

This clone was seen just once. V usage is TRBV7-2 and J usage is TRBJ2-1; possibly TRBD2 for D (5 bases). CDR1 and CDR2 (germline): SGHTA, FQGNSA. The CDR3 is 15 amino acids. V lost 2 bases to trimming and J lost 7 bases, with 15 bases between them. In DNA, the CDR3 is TGTGCCAGCAGCTTAATAAGCGGTGTTGGGAATGAGCAGTTCTTC. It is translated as CASSLISGVGNEQFF.

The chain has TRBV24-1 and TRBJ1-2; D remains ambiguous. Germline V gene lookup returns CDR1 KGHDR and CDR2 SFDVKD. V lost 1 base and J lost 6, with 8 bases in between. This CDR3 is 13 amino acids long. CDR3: CATSDLRGNGYTF. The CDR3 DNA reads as TGTGCCACCAGTGATTTACGAGGGAATGGCTACACCTTC.

The DNA for the CDR3 is TGTGCTAGTGGCCACTGGGCCCAAGAGACCCAGTACTTC. It translates to CASGHWAQETQYF. The chain couples TRBV12-5 to TRBJ2-5, with no clear D. Germline V gives CDR1 LGHNT, CDR2 FRNRAP. The CDR3 covers 13 residues. Trimming cost V 6 bases and J 1 base, with 9 bases left between them.

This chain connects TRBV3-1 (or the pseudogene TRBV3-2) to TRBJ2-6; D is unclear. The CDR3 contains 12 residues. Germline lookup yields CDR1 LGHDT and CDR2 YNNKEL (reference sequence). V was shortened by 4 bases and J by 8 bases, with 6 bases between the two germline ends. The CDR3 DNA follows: TGTGCCAGCAGCCCCAGGTCCAACGTCCTGACTTTC. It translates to CASSPRSNVLTF.

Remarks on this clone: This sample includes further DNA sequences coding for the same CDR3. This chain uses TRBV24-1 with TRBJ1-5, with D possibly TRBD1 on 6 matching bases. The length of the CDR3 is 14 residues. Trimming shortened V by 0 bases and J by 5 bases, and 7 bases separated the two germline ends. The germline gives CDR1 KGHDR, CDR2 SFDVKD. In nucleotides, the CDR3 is TGTGCCACCAGTGATTTGTCAGGGGATCAGCCCCAGCATTTT. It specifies CATSDLSGDQPQHF.